Following are 13 T cell receptor beta chains from one sample sequenced in a study of human T cells and chemical hapten exposure. Specified time point: pre-sensitization, week 0. Treatment in this sample: therapeutic diphenylcyclopropenone sensitization with weekly scalp DPC. TCRdb fed the RACE reads into MiXCR, producing one record per CDR3 protein. This table holds 350,000 to 400,000 distinct CDR3 sequences, approximately 5.1% found once. This specimen was whole blood, taken in connection with sensitization to the hapten diphenylcyclopropenone (DPC). The origin of the receptors is a woman between 45 and 60 years old with alopecia areata. Some clones in this sample may be carry-over from other donors' samples.

The J gene is TRBJ2-7, the V gene TRBV29-1; 8 nucleotides align to TRBD1. J lost 1 base, V lost 1 base, and 6 bases had no gene match. The CDR3 runs 15 residues. Germline V lookup: CDR1 SQVTM, CDR2 ANQGSEA. The CDR3 here is CSVEAPQGESYEQYF. DNA for the CDR3: TGCAGCGTTGAAGCCCCACAGGGGGAGTCCTACGAGCAGTACTTC.

This clonotype showed up many times. This sequence joins TRBV12-3 or TRBV12-4 and TRBJ2-5; 7 bases align to TRBD2. The CDR3 length is 15 residues. The V gene end was trimmed by 0 bases and the J gene end by 5 bases; junction bases not matched to a gene: 6. CDR3 protein: CASSLAPGRGETQYF. The CDR3 coding sequence is TGTGCCAGCAGTTTAGCTCCAGGGCGGGGGGAGACCCAGTACTTC.

V is TRBV2 and J is TRBJ2-5; 12 bases line up with TRBD2. This CDR3 is 15 amino acids long. J gave up 2 bases and V 7 bases, and 5 bases lay outside the gene matches. The germline CDR1 and CDR2 sequences are SNHLY and FYNNEI. CDR3 in amino acids: CASTLAGGLQETQYF. The DNA of the CDR3 is TGTGCCAGCACGCTAGCGGGGGGGTTGCAAGAGACCCAGTACTTC.

Note on this clonotype: One end of the junction fails to match germline, which may point to a read error. The chain joins TRBV5-4 to TRBJ1-1, with 9 bases fitting TRBD1. The length of the CDR3 is 14 residues. Germline CDR1 and CDR2: SGHNT and YYREEE (reference sequence). In DNA, the CDR3 is TGTGCCAGCACAGAACAGGGGGCCAACACTAAAGCTTTCTTT. It codes for CASTEQGANTKAFF.

The chain recombines TRBV12-5 with TRBJ1-3; D unclear. V was pared by 3 bases and J by 8 bases, with 5 bases between. The CDR3 runs to 11 residues. Germline assignment: CDR1 LGHNT and CDR2 FRNRAP. The CDR3 loop reads CASGLRDTIYF. CDR3 nucleotides: TGTGCTAGTGGTTTAAGGGACACCATATATTTT.

This clonotype was counted many times. The V call is TRBV20-1, the J call TRBJ2-2; 8 bases align to TRBD1. J gave up 1 base and V 6 bases, and 4 bases lay outside the gene matches. The CDR3 consists of 14 residues. CDR1 and CDR2 from the germline V gene are DFQATT and SNEGSKA (reference sequence). CDR3 DNA sequence: TGCAGTGCCAGGGGGCGGGGGAACACCGGGGAGCTGTTTTTT. Its translation is CSARGRGNTGELFF.

The sample holds many counts of this clonotype. This chain connects TRBV20-1 to TRBJ1-5; the D is unclear. V was clipped by 1 base and J by 9 bases, with 13 bases between them. Germline lookup yields CDR1 DFQATT and CDR2 SNEGSKA (reference sequence). The CDR3 is made up of 13 amino acids. The CDR3 sequence is CSARVVTAGPQHF. The CDR3 coding sequence is TGCAGTGCTAGAGTGGTCACCGCGGGGCCCCAGCATTTT.

This chain uses TRBV12-3 or TRBV12-4 with TRBJ1-5; D is unclear. CDR3 length equals 11 residues. Trimming removed 6 bases from V and 9 bases from J, with 9 bases in between. CDR3: CASRSDGPQHF. CDR3 DNA sequence: TGTGCCAGCAGGTCGGATGGGCCCCAGCATTTT.

This clonotype showed up many times. The chain is built from TRBV5-1 and TRBJ1-2, with D unclear. The V and J ends lost 0 bases and 4 bases respectively, with 10 bases between them. This CDR3 comprises 14 residues. Germline CDR1 SGHRS, CDR2 YFSETQ. CDR3 in DNA: TGCGCCAGCAGCTTGGACAAAAACTCCTATGGCTACACCTTC. Translated, it gives CASSLDKNSYGYTF.

This clonotype was seen repeatedly, ten times or more. V gene TRBV27 combines with J gene TRBJ2-1; perhaps TRBD1 as D (6 bases). The CDR3 sequence is 14 residues long. The germline CDR1 and CDR2 sequences are MNHEY and SMNVEV (reference sequence). V was shortened by 3 bases and J by 7 bases, with 13 bases between the two germline ends. CDR3 bases: TGTGCCAGCAGTTTTGAGGACAGATGGAATGAGCAGTTCTTC. Its translation: CASSFEDRWNEQFF.

In this sample, this clonotype turned up many times. CDR3 DNA: TGTGCCAGCAGTCCGAGGACCCAAGAGACCCAGTACTTC. Translation: CASSPRTQETQYF. This chain links TRBV12-3 or TRBV12-4 with TRBJ2-5; no clear D. Trimming took off 5 bases at V and 1 base at J, with 8 bases between the two ends. The CDR3 sequence is 13 residues long.

The rearrangement links TRBV20-1 to TRBJ2-7; D perhaps matches TRBD1 (5 bases). Trimming removed 4 bases from V and 1 base from J, with 11 bases in between. Per germline, CDR1 DFQATT and CDR2 SNEGSKA (reference sequence). CDR3 length equals 13 residues. This CDR3 reads CSATGQSSYEQYF. The CDR3 nucleotides read TGCAGTGCTACCGGACAATCGTCCTACGAGCAGTACTTC.

This clonotype was seen only a few times. V and J are TRBV28 and TRBJ1-1; 7 bases agree with TRBD1. V lost 3 bases, J lost 5 bases, and 6 bases stayed unmatched. Germline assignment: CDR1 MDHEN and CDR2 SYDVKM. This CDR3 spans 14 amino acids. CDR3 bases: TGTGCCAGCAGTTTCAGGGGGGGAAGGACTGAAGCTTTCTTT. Protein sequence: CASSFRGGRTEAFF.